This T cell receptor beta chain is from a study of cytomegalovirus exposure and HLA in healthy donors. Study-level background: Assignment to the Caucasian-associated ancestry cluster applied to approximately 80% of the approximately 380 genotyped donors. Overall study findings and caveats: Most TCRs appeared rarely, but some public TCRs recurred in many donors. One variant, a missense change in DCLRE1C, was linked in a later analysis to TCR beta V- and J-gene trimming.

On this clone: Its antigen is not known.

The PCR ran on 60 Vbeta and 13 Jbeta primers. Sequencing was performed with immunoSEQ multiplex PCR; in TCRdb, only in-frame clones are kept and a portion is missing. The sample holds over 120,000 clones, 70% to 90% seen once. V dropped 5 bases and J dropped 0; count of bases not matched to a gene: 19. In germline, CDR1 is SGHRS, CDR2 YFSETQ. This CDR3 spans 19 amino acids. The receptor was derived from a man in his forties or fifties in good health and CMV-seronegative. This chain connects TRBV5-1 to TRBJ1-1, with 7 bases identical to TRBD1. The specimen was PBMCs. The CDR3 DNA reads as TGCGCCAGCAGTACACGTCGACAGGGACTTTTCGGCATGAACACTGAAGCTTTCTTT. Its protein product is CASSTRRQGLFGMNTEAFF.